A single sample is the source of the 26 T cell receptor beta chains below, sequenced in a study of blood T cell repertoires in COVID-19. Repertoires were generated with immunoSEQ multiplex PCR, while TCRdb's copy carries only in-frame clones and drops some. This sample has roughly 84,000 clones, with roughly 76% found just once. Input material: peripheral blood. The receptors come from a woman in her forties or fifties with acute or convalescent COVID-19.

The rearrangement links TRBV9 to TRBJ1-1, with TRBD1 as a possible D gene (5 bases). V lost 0 bases, J lost 4 bases, and 16 bases lay in between. Germline V lookup: CDR1 SGDLS, CDR2 YYNGEE. This CDR3 is 16 amino acids long. Here the CDR3 reads CASSVGAGGTGTEAFF. CDR3 nucleotides: TGTGCCAGCAGCGTAGGGGCGGGGGGTACAGGCACTGAAGCTTTCTTT.

This chain links TRBV6-1 with TRBJ1-1; D gene ambiguous. Germline values: CDR1 MNHNS, CDR2 SASEGT. V dropped 0 bases and J dropped 5 bases, with 7 bases sitting between them. CDR3 length: 13 amino acids. In DNA form, the CDR3 reads TGTGCCAGCAGTGAAGCGAGAGGGACTGAAGCTTTCTTT. This gives the protein CASSEARGTEAFF.

The V gene is TRBV14, the J gene TRBJ2-1; 7 bases fit TRBD2. The V gene end was trimmed by 4 bases and the J gene end by 1 base; junction bases not matched to a gene: 4. The CDR3 spans 15 residues. Germline CDR1 SGHDN, CDR2 FVKESK. CDR3 region: CASSLWGGSYNEQFF. In DNA form, the CDR3 reads TGTGCCAGCAGCCTTTGGGGGGGGTCCTACAATGAGCAGTTCTTC.

V usage is TRBV4-2 and J usage is TRBJ2-1; 14 positions agree with TRBD2. From germline, CDR1 is LGHNA and CDR2 YNFKEQ. Trimming cost V 5 bases and J 10 bases; bases outside gene matches: 19. This CDR3 has 19 residues. The CDR3 DNA reads TGTGCCAGCAGCGAATCTCTGCTCGCGGGACTAGCGGGGGAAGGGGAGCAGTTCTTC. Its translation: CASSESLLAGLAGEGEQFF.

This clone was seen a handful of times. V gene TRBV10-3 combines with J gene TRBJ2-2, with 10 bases lining up with TRBD1. V lost 4 bases to trimming and J lost 6 bases; unmatched junction nucleotides: 14. This CDR3 spans 18 amino acids. Looked up from germline, CDR1 is ENHRY and CDR2 is SYGVKD. The CDR3 sequence is CAISAGQGGSYIAGELFF. For the CDR3, the DNA is TGTGCCATCAGTGCCGGACAGGGGGGCTCATACATCGCCGGGGAGCTGTTTTTT.

The J gene is TRBJ1-2, the V gene TRBV6-5; D may be TRBD1 (5 bases). Between the trimmed V and J ends, which lost 7 bases and 5 bases, there was a span of 20 bases. CDR1 is MNHEY and CDR2 is SVGAGI in the germline V gene. This CDR3 spans 15 amino acids. This chain's CDR3 is CASTAGGFGPYGYTF. The DNA of the CDR3 is TGTGCCAGCACTGCCGGGGGGTTTGGACCATATGGCTACACCTTC.

The chain joins TRBV6-2 or TRBV6-3 to TRBJ1-2; 7 positions agree with TRBD1. Germline-derived CDR1 and CDR2 are MNHEY and SVGEGT. The V segment lost 2 bases and the J segment 1 base; nucleotides outside the gene matches: 10. The CDR3 runs to 17 residues. CDR3 residues: CASSYGANRGFNYGYTF. The CDR3 DNA is TGTGCCAGCAGTTACGGAGCCAACAGGGGATTTAACTATGGCTACACCTTC.

The CDR3 protein is CASSYSGSGRLNEQFF. The CDR3 nucleotides read TGTGCCAGCAGTTACTCGGGCAGCGGGCGTCTGAATGAGCAGTTCTTC. This chain connects TRBV6-2 or TRBV6-3 to TRBJ2-1; D might be TRBD2 (6 bases). This CDR3 is built from 16 residues. The germline V and J ends were trimmed by 0 bases and 7 bases, with 16 bases remaining between them. The germline V gene has CDR1 MNHEY and CDR2 SVGEGT.

CDR3 residues: CASTSDRGTEAFF. The CDR3, as DNA: TGTGCCAGCACCTCGGACAGGGGGACTGAAGCTTTCTTT. The genes are TRBV12-3 or TRBV12-4 and TRBJ1-1, with 10 positions matching TRBD1. This CDR3 has 13 residues. The junction had 4 bases not matched to a gene; V was cut back by 7 bases and J by 5 bases.

This chain uses TRBV29-1 with TRBJ2-7, with D tentatively TRBD1 (6 bases). The CDR3 length is 15 residues. Germline V gene data show CDR1 as SQVTM and CDR2 as ANQGSEA. V was trimmed by 3 bases and J by 3 bases, leaving 18 bases between them. The CDR3 bases are TGCAGCGTTGACTCGGGCCAGGGGAGCATCTACGAGCAGTACTTC. Amino acids: CSVDSGQGSIYEQYF.

The chain combines TRBV5-5 with TRBJ2-3; possibly TRBD1 for D (6 bases). Germline CDR1 and CDR2: SGHKS and YYEKEE (reference sequence). The CDR3 consists of 13 residues. V was trimmed by 5 bases and J by 1 base, leaving 8 bases between them. The CDR3 region is CASSPGGTDTQYF. The CDR3 DNA follows: TGTGCCAGCAGTCCAGGGGGCACAGATACGCAGTATTTT.

The chain joins TRBV7-9 to TRBJ1-2; D is perhaps TRBD1 (5 bases). The V end lost 4 bases, the J end lost 3 bases, and 12 bases lay between the germline ends. The V gene's germline CDR1 is SEHNR and CDR2 FQNEAQ (reference sequence). The CDR3 runs to 14 residues. This chain's CDR3 is CASSSSRDYYGYTF. CDR3 nucleotide sequence: TGTGCCAGCAGCTCCTCCCGGGACTACTATGGCTACACCTTC.

This clone was seen many times. The rearrangement links TRBV6-4 to TRBJ1-1, with D maybe TRBD1 (6 bases). Germline loops: CDR1 MRHNA, CDR2 SNTAGT. CDR3 size: 13 residues. Trimming pared 4 bases from V and 1 base from J, leaving 7 bases between. This CDR3 reads CASSATGNTEAFF. The DNA for the CDR3 is TGTGCCAGCAGTGCGACAGGGAACACTGAAGCTTTCTTT.

This clone was counted between two and nine times. The rearrangement joins TRBV28 to TRBJ1-5; D not certain. The germline gives CDR1 MDHEN, CDR2 SYDVKM. Trimming left V 5 bases short and J 7 bases short, with 15 bases between. This CDR3 has 14 residues. CDR3 coding DNA: TGTGCCAGCAGTCCCGGCCTGGGCGGGCAGCCCCAGCATTTT. Its translation: CASSPGLGGQPQHF.

The chain is built from TRBV20-1 and TRBJ2-3, with D possibly TRBD2 on 6 matching bases. CDR3 length: 15 amino acids. Trimming cost V 3 bases and J 2 bases, with 15 bases left between them. Germline CDR1 DFQATT, CDR2 SNEGSKA (reference sequence). CDR3 amino acids: CSASSLASFTDTQYF. The CDR3 DNA follows: TGCAGTGCTAGTTCCCTAGCGAGTTTCACAGATACGCAGTATTTT.

This chain links TRBV19 with TRBJ2-7; 7 nucleotides match TRBD2. Germline assignment: CDR1 LNHDA and CDR2 SQIVND (reference sequence). With V trimmed by 6 bases and J by 3 bases, 5 bases remained unmatched. This CDR3 has 13 amino acids. DNA of the CDR3: TGTGCCAGTAGCTCCTGGGAGGGCTACGAGCAGTACTTC. Its protein is CASSSWEGYEQYF.

This chain joins TRBV5-1 and TRBJ2-3; 10 nucleotides match TRBD1. Germline values: CDR1 SGHRS, CDR2 YFSETQ. Germline trimming cut 1 base from V and 1 base from J; bases unmatched to any gene: 6. CDR3 length: 17 amino acids. CDR3 in DNA: TGCGCCAGCAGCTTGCCGACAGGGGGCGCGGGCACAGATACGCAGTATTTT. Translated, it gives CASSLPTGGAGTDTQYF.

This clone has a handful of counts. V usage is TRBV3-1 (or the pseudogene TRBV3-2) and J usage is TRBJ1-2; D is ambiguous. Germline CDR1 reads LGHDT; CDR2 reads YNNKEL (reference sequence). The CDR3 has 13 amino acids. V was trimmed by 4 bases and J by 6 bases, leaving 12 bases between them. CDR3 sequence: CASSRTAIDGYTF. DNA of the CDR3: TGTGCCAGCAGCCGAACAGCCATTGATGGCTACACCTTC.

This sequence joins TRBV18 and TRBJ2-5, with TRBD1 matching over 8 bases. J gave up 6 bases and V 6 bases, and 6 bases lay outside the gene matches. The CDR3 is made up of 13 amino acids. Germline V gene data show CDR1 as KGHSH and CDR2 as LQKENI. The CDR3 loop is CASSLDREKTQYF. In DNA form, the CDR3 reads TGTGCCAGCTCCCTGGACAGGGAAAAGACCCAGTACTTC.

The chain recombines TRBV19 with TRBJ2-2; 8 nucleotides align to TRBD1. This CDR3 is built from 16 residues. Germline V CDR1 and CDR2: LNHDA, SQIVND (reference sequence). Trimming cost V 11 bases and J 4 bases; bases outside gene matches: 15. The CDR3 DNA follows: TGTGCCTCAATACCTCAGGGGGCGCAGGGCACCGGGGAGCTGTTTTTT. This encodes CASIPQGAQGTGELFF.

The rearrangement links TRBV7-2 to TRBJ1-4; 12 nucleotides line up with TRBD1. This CDR3 is 15 amino acids long. The V gene end was trimmed by 2 bases and the J gene end by 8 bases; junction bases not matched to a gene: 3. Germline loops: CDR1 SGHTA, CDR2 FQGNSA. This chain's CDR3 is CASSLTGTGGEKLFF. CDR3 nucleotide sequence: TGTGCCAGCAGCTTAACGGGGACAGGGGGCGAAAAACTGTTTTTT.

This clone showed up many times. This sequence joins TRBV10-3 and TRBJ2-3, with 12 bases lining up with TRBD2. Per germline, CDR1 ENHRY and CDR2 SYGVKD. After removal of 0 bases from V and 2 bases from J, the junction contained 3 bases not matched to a gene. The CDR3 is 17 amino acids. CDR3: CAISESWTSGDTDTQYF. The CDR3 DNA sequence: TGTGCCATCAGTGAGTCGTGGACTAGCGGGGACACAGATACGCAGTATTTT.

This clone was detected a few times. The chain recombines TRBV6-5 with TRBJ1-1; D is unclear. CDR3 length equals 12 residues. Trimming shortened V by 5 bases and J by 1 base, and 5 bases separated the two germline ends. CDR1 is MNHEY and CDR2 is SVGAGI in the germline V gene. In DNA form, the CDR3 reads TGTGCCAGCAGTCGTCCGAACACTGAAGCTTTCTTT. Translation gives CASSRPNTEAFF.

This sequence joins TRBV6-1 and TRBJ2-5, with D uncertain. V gave up 3 bases and J gave up 5 bases, with 10 bases separating them. Germline values: CDR1 MNHNS, CDR2 SASEGT. The CDR3 covers 13 residues. CDR3 protein: CASSDSLSETQYF. For the CDR3, the DNA is TGTGCCAGCAGTGATAGCCTTTCGGAGACCCAGTACTTC.

This rearrangement joins TRBV4-2 to TRBJ1-4; 7 nucleotides agree with TRBD1. With 3 bases clipped from V and 8 bases from J, the junction kept 6 bases outside the gene matches. This CDR3 is 14 amino acids long. Germline loops: CDR1 LGHNA, CDR2 YNFKEQ. The chain's CDR3 is CASSQGQLGEKLFF. The DNA of the CDR3 is TGTGCCAGCAGCCAGGGACAGTTAGGCGAAAAACTGTTTTTT.

This clone was seen many times. This rearrangement joins TRBV19 to TRBJ1-1, with 10 bases fitting TRBD1. The germline V gene encodes CDR1 LNHDA and CDR2 SQIVND (reference sequence). The CDR3 has 15 residues. Trimming cost V 5 bases and J 3 bases; bases outside gene matches: 6. DNA of the CDR3: TGTGCCAGTAGTTCTCGTGGGACAGGGGACACTGAAGCTTTCTTT. Translating gives CASSSRGTGDTEAFF.